This T cell receptor beta chain emerged from a study of T cell responses to AZD1222 COVID-19 vaccine. Whole-study findings and limits: Reportedly, close to half of spike-specific TCRs are directed against unmutated variant regions. Vaccination with two AZD1222 doses was followed by a rise in Spike-specific TCR breadth and depth.

The germline V gene has CDR1 MNHEY and CDR2 SVGEGT. The CDR3 is made up of 11 amino acids. The junction had 6 bases not matched to a gene; V was cut back by 6 bases and J by 11 bases. Recipients boosted at about 4 weeks or about 12 weeks are pooled. The protocol was immunoSEQ multiplex PCR, while the TCRdb copy is restricted to in-frame clones and leaves out a portion. Among 130,000 or so clones listed, around nine tenths were seen once. About this clone: Its cognate antigen is unknown.

The sequences come from peripheral blood, collected 28 days after the second AZD1222 dose. The sequence derives from an adult who received the AZD1222 COVID-19 vaccine. The chain employs TRBV6-2 or TRBV6-3 and TRBJ1-1, with TRBD1 matching 7 bases. The CDR3 DNA reads as TGTGCCAGCAGCACAGGGGTTTGGGCTTTCTTT. This sequence encodes CASSTGVWAFF.